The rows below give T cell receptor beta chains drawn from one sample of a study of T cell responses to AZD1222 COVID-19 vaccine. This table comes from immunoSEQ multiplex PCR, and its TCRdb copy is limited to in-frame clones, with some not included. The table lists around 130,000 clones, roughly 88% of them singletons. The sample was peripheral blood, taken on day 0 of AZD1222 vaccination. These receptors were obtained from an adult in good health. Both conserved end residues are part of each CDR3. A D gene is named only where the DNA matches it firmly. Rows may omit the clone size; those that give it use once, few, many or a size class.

TGTGCCAGCAGCCCCCGGACAGACTATGGCTACACCTTC | CASSPRTDYGYTF | TRBV11-2 | NA | once | TRBJ1-2
TGTGCCAGCAGCTTGGCCTGGGAGACTAGCGGGAGGGCACTTCCTCAGTACTTC | CASSLAWETSGRALPQYF | TRBV5-5 | TRBD2 | NA | TRBJ2-4
TGTGCCAGCAGCCCTAGGACAGGGGGGAACACTGAAGCTTTCTTT | CASSPRTGGNTEAFF | TRBV3-1/TRBV3-2 | TRBD1 | NA | TRBJ1-1
TGTGCCATCAGTGAGTCCCTAGTCAATGAGCAGTTCTTC | CAISESLVNEQFF | TRBV10-3 | NA | once | TRBJ2-1
TGTGCCAGCGAATTGAGGAAGCCCTACGAGCAGTACTTC | CASELRKPYEQYF | TRBV6-5 | NA | NA | TRBJ2-7
TGTGCCAGTAGCTATTATGGGAGCCGGGGTCAGTACTTC | CASSYYGSRGQYF | TRBV19 | NA | NA | TRBJ2-7
TGTGCCAGCAGTTTGGACGGTGATGAAGCTTTCTTT | CASSLDGDEAFF | TRBV6-5 | NA | NA | TRBJ1-1
TGTGCCAGCAGCTCTGGACAGGGGCCAGATACGCAGTATTTT | CASSSGQGPDTQYF | TRBV7-6 | TRBD1 | NA | TRBJ2-3
TGCGCCAGCAGCTTACGGACTAGCACAGATACGCAGTATTTT | CASSLRTSTDTQYF | TRBV5-1 | NA | NA | TRBJ2-3
TGTGCCAGCACCCTGGGGCGGAGTTACGAGCAGTACTTC | CASTLGRSYEQYF | TRBV12-3/TRBV12-4 | NA | NA | TRBJ2-7
TGTGCCAGCAGCTTGGCGGGTAAGGGGGCGGGGAACACTGAAGCTTTCTTT | CASSLAGKGAGNTEAFF | TRBV5-4 | TRBD1 | once | TRBJ1-1
TGTGCCAGCAGTCCATGGACAGGGGGGGCCTATGGCTACACCTTC | CASSPWTGGAYGYTF | TRBV28 | TRBD1 | NA | TRBJ1-2
TGTGCCAGCTCACAATTGACTAGCTACAATGAGCAGTTCTTC | CASSQLTSYNEQFF | TRBV18 | NA | NA | TRBJ2-1
TGTGCCAGCACTCCGGGACCTCAGGCGGATGAGCAGTTCTTC | CASTPGPQADEQFF | TRBV21-1 | NA | NA | TRBJ2-1
TGCGCCAGCAGCCCCATGCCACAGGGAAGGGACTACGAGCAGTACTTC | CASSPMPQGRDYEQYF | TRBV4-1 | NA | few | TRBJ2-7
TGTGCCAGCAGTCCGGGTTTTACAACCGGGGAGCTGTTTTTT | CASSPGFTTGELFF | TRBV5-5 | NA | NA | TRBJ2-2
TGTGCCAGCAGCGCCGGGTGGGATTCACCCCTCCACTTT | CASSAGWDSPLHF | TRBV11-1 | NA | NA | TRBJ1-6
TGTGCCAGCAGTTTGACAGGTGCCTACGAGCAGTACTTC | CASSLTGAYEQYF | TRBV12-3/TRBV12-4 | NA | NA | TRBJ2-7
TGTGCCAGCAGCGCCACCGGGACAGACTCCTACGAGCAGTACTTC | CASSATGTDSYEQYF | TRBV9 | TRBD1 | NA | TRBJ2-7
TGTGCCAGCAGGAGACAGGGTTCCGATGAGCAGTTCTTC | CASRRQGSDEQFF | TRBV5-4 | TRBD1 | NA | TRBJ2-1
TGCAGCGTTGGAGAACTAGCGGGCGAGCAGTACTTC | CSVGELAGEQYF | TRBV29-1 | TRBD2 | NA | TRBJ2-7
TGTGCCAGCCTTCCGGGACCTCTCTCCTACGAGCAGTACTTC | CASLPGPLSYEQYF | TRBV7-2 | NA | NA | TRBJ2-7
TGTGCCAGCAGCCCCTCCCTAACAGGGGGCACTGAAGCTTTCTTT | CASSPSLTGGTEAFF | TRBV14 | TRBD1 | NA | TRBJ1-1
TGTGCCAGTAGTATCCAAGGCGCATCCTATGGCTACACCTTC | CASSIQGASYGYTF | TRBV19 | NA | NA | TRBJ1-2
TGTGCCAGCAGCCGGGACAGGGGGATGAACACCGGGGAGCTGTTTTTT | CASSRDRGMNTGELFF | TRBV7-2 | TRBD1 | NA | TRBJ2-2
TGTGCCAGCAGTTTTACCCCTGGAGGGAACGAGCAGTACTTC | CASSFTPGGNEQYF | TRBV27 | NA | NA | TRBJ2-7
TGTGCCAGCAGTGAAGGGTTCCGGGGGCGAGGGACTGAAGCTTTCTTT | CASSEGFRGRGTEAFF | TRBV6-1 | NA | NA | TRBJ1-1
TGCAGCGCCAGTTCGCAGGACGGTCTGCACGAGCAGTACTTC | CSASSQDGLHEQYF | TRBV29-1 | NA | NA | TRBJ2-7
TGTGCCAGCAGCTCCGGGCCCGGAAAACAATACGAGCAGTACTTC | CASSSGPGKQYEQYF | TRBV11-2 | NA | NA | TRBJ2-7
TGCGCCAGCAGCCAAGAAATGACATCCCGGGTGCCCCAGCATTTT | CASSQEMTSRVPQHF | TRBV4-3 | NA | NA | TRBJ1-5
TGTGCCAGCAGCGAACCGGGGGCCCGCATCGATGAGCAGTTCTTC | CASSEPGARIDEQFF | TRBV7-9 | NA | NA | TRBJ2-1
TGCGCCAGCAGCCAAGGGGGCCTAAGGGAGATTAGCAATCAGCCCCAGCATTTT | CASSQGGLREISNQPQHF | TRBV4-1 | NA | NA | TRBJ1-5
TGTGCCACCAGCCCAAAGTCCAGCCAGCAGTACTTC | CATSPKSSQQYF | TRBV15 | NA | NA | TRBJ2-7
TGTGCCAGCAGCTCACAGGGGGCGAGAGCTGAAGCTTTCTTT | CASSSQGARAEAFF | TRBV11-2 | TRBD1 | NA | TRBJ1-1
TGCGCCAGCAGCCAAGTAGGGGTCAGGGCCTCCGGGTACACTGAAGCTTTCTTT | CASSQVGVRASGYTEAFF | TRBV4-3 | NA | NA | TRBJ1-1
TGTGCCAGCAGCTACGGAGAGGGAGAGACCCAGTACTTC | CASSYGEGETQYF | TRBV7-9 | NA | NA | TRBJ2-5
TGTGCCAGCAGGCTAGGGGGATCAGGAAACACCATATATTTT | CASRLGGSGNTIYF | TRBV11-3 | NA | NA | TRBJ1-3
TGTGCCAGCAGCCAAGCTCGGGCTTCCTACGAGCAGTACTTC | CASSQARASYEQYF | TRBV4-2 | NA | NA | TRBJ2-7
TGTGCCAGCAGTTACGGTGGCGTCGTCGATACGCAGTATTTT | CASSYGGVVDTQYF | TRBV6-2/TRBV6-3 | NA | NA | TRBJ2-3